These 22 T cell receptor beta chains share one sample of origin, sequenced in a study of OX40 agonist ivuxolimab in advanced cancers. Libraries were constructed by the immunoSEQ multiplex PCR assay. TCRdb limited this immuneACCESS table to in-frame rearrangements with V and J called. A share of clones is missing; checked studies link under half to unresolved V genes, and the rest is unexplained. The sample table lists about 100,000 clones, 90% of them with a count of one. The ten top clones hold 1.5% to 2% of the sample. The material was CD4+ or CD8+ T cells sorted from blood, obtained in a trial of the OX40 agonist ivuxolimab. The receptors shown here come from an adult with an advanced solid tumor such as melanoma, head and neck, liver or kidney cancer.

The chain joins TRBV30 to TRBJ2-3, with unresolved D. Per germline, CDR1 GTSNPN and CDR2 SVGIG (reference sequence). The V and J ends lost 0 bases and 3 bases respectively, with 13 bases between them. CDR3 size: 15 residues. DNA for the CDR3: TGTGCCTGGAGTGTACTTGCGATCGGTACAGATACGCAGTATTTT. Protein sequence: CAWSVLAIGTDTQYF.

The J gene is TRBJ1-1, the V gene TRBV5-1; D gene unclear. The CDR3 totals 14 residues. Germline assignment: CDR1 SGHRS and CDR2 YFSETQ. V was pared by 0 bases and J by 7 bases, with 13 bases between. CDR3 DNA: TGCGCCAGCAGCTTGGTAGGGCAGGCTGATGAAGCTTTCTTT. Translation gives CASSLVGQADEAFF.

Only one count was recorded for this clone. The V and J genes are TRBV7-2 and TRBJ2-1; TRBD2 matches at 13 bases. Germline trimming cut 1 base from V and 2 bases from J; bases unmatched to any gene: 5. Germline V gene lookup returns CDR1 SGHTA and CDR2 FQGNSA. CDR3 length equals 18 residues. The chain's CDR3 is CASSLVGLAGSTYNEQFF. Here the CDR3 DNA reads TGTGCCAGCAGCTTAGTGGGACTAGCGGGAAGTACCTACAATGAGCAGTTCTTC.

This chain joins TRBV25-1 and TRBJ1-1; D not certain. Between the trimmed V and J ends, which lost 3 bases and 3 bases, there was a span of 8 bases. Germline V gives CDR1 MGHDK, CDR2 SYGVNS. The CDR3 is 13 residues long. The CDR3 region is CASSEYGYTEAFF. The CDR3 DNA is TGTGCCAGCAGTGAGTACGGATACACTGAAGCTTTCTTT.

The CDR3 reads CASSDDPRQRQGNTIYF. The CDR3 DNA is TGTGCCAGCAGCGACGACCCTCGACAGCGGCAGGGAAACACCATATATTTT. J is TRBJ1-3 and V is TRBV5-8; perhaps TRBD1 as D (5 bases). Germline CDR1 is SGHTS and CDR2 is YDEGEE. The CDR3 totals 17 residues. The V end was cut by 4 bases, the J end by 4 bases, with 21 bases between.

As DNA, the CDR3 is TGTGCCAGTAGTATAGTTGTGGGAGATAGGGCCCAGCATTTT. As protein: CASSIVVGDRAQHF. This sequence joins TRBV19 and TRBJ1-5, with D hard to call. CDR3 size: 14 residues. V lost 1 base, J lost 11 bases, and 15 bases lay in between. Per the germline V gene, CDR1 is LNHDA and CDR2 is SQIVND (reference sequence).

The CDR3 nucleotides are TGTGCCAGCAGCCCTCTAGCGGGAGGAGGTACCGGGGAGCTGTTTTTT. It yields the protein CASSPLAGGGTGELFF. The chain joins TRBV7-3 to TRBJ2-2, with 11 bases matching TRBD2. The CDR3 runs to 16 residues. Germline lookup yields CDR1 SGHTA and CDR2 FQGTGA. The trim removed 5 bases at V and 5 bases at J, leaving 7 bases unmatched.

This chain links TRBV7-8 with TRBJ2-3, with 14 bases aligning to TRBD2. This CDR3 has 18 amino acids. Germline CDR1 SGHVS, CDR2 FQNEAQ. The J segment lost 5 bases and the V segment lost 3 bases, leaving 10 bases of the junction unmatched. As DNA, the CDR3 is TGTGCCAGCAGCTTCCGGAGACTAGCGGGAGGGCGTGGAGATACGCAGTATTTT. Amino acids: CASSFRRLAGGRGDTQYF.

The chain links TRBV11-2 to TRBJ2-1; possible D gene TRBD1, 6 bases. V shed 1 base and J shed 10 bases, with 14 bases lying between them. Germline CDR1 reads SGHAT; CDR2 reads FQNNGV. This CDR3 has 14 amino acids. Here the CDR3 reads CASSLALGGTEQFF. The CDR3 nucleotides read TGTGCCAGCAGCTTAGCTCTAGGGGGAACCGAGCAGTTCTTC.

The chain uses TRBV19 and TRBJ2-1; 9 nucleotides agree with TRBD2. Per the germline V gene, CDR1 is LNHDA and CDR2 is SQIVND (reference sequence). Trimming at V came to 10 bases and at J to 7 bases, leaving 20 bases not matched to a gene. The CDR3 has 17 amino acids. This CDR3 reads CATARIMAGGRANEQFF. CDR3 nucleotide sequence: TGTGCCACCGCCCGGATTATGGCGGGAGGGAGGGCGAATGAGCAGTTCTTC. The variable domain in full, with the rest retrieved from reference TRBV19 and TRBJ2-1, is DGGITQSPKYLFRKEGQNVTLSCEQNLNHDAMYWYRQDPGQGLRLIYYSQIVNDFQKGDIAEGYSVSREKKESFPLTVTSAQKNPTAFYLCATARIMAGGRANEQFFGPGTRLTVL.

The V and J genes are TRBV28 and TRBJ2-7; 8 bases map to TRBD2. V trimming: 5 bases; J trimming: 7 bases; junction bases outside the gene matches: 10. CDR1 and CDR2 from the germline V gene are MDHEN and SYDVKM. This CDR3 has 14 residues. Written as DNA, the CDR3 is TGTGCCAGCAGTGGACCGGGAGGGCCTGGGGAGCAGTACTTC. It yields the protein CASSGPGGPGEQYF.

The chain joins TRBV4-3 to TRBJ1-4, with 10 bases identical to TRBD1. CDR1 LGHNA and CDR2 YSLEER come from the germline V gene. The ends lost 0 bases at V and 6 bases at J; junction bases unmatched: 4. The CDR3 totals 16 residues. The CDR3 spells CASSQDRTGGDEKLFF. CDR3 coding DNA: TGCGCCAGCAGCCAAGATCGGACAGGGGGGGATGAAAAACTGTTTTTT.

The CDR3 DNA reads TGTGCCAGCTCACCGCAAAACAGGGCCGAGCAGTACTTC. Protein: CASSPQNRAEQYF. This chain connects TRBV18 to TRBJ2-7; maybe TRBD1 (6 bases). The V and J ends lost 3 bases and 6 bases respectively, with 12 bases between them. This CDR3 has 13 residues. CDR1 and CDR2 from the germline V gene are KGHSH and LQKENI. Variable domain in full (rest from reference TRBV18 and TRBJ2-7): NAGVMQNPRHLVRRRGQEARLRCSPMKGHSHVYWYRQLPEEGLKFMVYLQKENIIDESGMPKERFSAEFPKEGPSILRIQQVVRGDSAAYFCASSPQNRAEQYFGPGTRLTVT.

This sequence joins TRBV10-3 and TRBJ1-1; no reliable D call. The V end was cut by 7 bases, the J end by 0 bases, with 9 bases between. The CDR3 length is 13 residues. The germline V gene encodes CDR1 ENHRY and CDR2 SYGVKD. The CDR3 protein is CAIKSGMNTEAFF. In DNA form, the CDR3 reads TGTGCCATCAAGTCAGGAATGAACACTGAAGCTTTCTTT.

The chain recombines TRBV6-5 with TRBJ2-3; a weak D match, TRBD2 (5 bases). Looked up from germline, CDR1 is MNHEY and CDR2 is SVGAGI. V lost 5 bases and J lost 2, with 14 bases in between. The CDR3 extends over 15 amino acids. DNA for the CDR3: TGTGCCAGCAGTCCCGGCCGAGGGTACACAGATACGCAGTATTTT. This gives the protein CASSPGRGYTDTQYF.

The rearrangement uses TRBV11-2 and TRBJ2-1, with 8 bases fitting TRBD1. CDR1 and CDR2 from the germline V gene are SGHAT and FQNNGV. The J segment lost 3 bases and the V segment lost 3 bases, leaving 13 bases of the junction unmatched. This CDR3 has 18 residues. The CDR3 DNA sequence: TGTGCCAGCAGCTTCACAACCCCGACAGGGGACGTCTACAATGAGCAGTTCTTC. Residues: CASSFTTPTGDVYNEQFF.

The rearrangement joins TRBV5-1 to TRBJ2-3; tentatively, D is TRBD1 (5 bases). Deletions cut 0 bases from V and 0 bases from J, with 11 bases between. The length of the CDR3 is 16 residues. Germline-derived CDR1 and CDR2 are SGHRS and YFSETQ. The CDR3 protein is CASSLGQRQSTDTQYF. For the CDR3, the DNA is TGCGCCAGCAGCTTGGGACAGCGACAAAGCACAGATACGCAGTATTTT.

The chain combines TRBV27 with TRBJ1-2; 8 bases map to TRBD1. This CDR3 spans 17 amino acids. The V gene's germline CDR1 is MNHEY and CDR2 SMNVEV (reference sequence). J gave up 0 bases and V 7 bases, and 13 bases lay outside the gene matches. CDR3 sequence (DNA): TGTGCCAGCAACCCTCACCATGGGGACAGGTCTAACTATGGCTACACCTTC. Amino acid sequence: CASNPHHGDRSNYGYTF.

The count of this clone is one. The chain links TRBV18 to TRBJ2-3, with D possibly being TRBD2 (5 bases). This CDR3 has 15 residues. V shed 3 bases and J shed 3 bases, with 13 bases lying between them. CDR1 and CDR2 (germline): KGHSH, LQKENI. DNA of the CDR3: TGTGCCAGCTCACCGGTGGGAGCGGCGACAGATACGCAGTATTTT. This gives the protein CASSPVGAATDTQYF.

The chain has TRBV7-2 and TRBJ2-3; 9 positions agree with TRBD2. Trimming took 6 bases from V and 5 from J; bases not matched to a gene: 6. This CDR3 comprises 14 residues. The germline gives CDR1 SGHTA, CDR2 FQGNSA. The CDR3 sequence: CASRWREGLDTQYF. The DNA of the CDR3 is TGTGCCAGCAGGTGGCGGGAGGGCCTAGATACGCAGTATTTT.

The CDR3 bases are TGTGCCAGTAGTAGATACGGAAGGGACCTCTACGAGCAGTACTTC. This sequence encodes CASSRYGRDLYEQYF. This sequence joins TRBV19 and TRBJ2-7, with D perhaps assigned TRBD1 or TRBD2 (5 bases each). Germline CDR1 and CDR2: LNHDA and SQIVND (reference sequence). The CDR3 extends over 15 amino acids. V was cut by 4 bases and J by 3 bases, with 16 bases left in between.

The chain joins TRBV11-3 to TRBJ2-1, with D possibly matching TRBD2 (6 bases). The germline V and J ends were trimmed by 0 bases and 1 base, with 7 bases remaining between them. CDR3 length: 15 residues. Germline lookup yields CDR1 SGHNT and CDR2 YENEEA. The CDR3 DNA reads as TGTGCCAGCAGCTTAGAAGGGACTTCCTACAATGAGCAGTTCTTC. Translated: CASSLEGTSYNEQFF.